This T cell receptor beta chain is drawn from a study of T cell responses to AZD1222 COVID-19 vaccine. The CDR3 is 14 amino acids. The V gene end was trimmed by 4 bases and the J gene end by 0 bases; junction bases not matched to a gene: 4. CDR1 and CDR2 (germline): SGHRS, YFSETQ. Profiling relied on immunoSEQ multiplex PCR, and the TCRdb table lists in-frame clones only, not all of them. The sample consists of approximately 100,000 clones, roughly 90% of them appearing once. This chain uses TRBV5-1 with TRBJ2-7; 7 bases match TRBD2. This TCR was sampled from an adult in good health. The sample in question was peripheral blood, obtained on day 0 of AZD1222 vaccination. The CDR3 sequence: CASSVAGLSYEQYF. In DNA, the CDR3 is TGCGCCAGCAGCGTAGCGGGCCTCTCCTACGAGCAGTACTTC.